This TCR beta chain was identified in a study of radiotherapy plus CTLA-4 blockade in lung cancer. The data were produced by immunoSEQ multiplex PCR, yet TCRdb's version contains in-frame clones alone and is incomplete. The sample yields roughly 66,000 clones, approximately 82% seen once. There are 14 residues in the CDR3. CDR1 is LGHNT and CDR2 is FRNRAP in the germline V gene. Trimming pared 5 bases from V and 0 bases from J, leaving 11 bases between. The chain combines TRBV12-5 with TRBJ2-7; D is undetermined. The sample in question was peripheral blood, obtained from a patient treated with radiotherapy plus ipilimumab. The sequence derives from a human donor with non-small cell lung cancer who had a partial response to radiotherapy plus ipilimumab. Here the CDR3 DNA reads TGTGCTAGTGGTCCCTTTTACAGCTCCTACGAGCAGTACTTC. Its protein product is CASGPFYSSYEQYF.